Presented here are 2 T cell receptor beta chains from one specimen sequenced in a study of blood T cell repertoires in COVID-19. Only in-frame clones appear in the TCRdb table, and some are missing; sequencing was by immunoSEQ multiplex PCR. The data contain 200,000 to 250,000 clones, 85% of them singletons. Sequenced input: peripheral blood. These receptors were collected from a woman aged 65 to 85 with COVID-19, enrolled during active disease.

The chain has TRBV11-3 and TRBJ1-1, with 11 bases fitting TRBD1. V trimming: 3 bases; J trimming: 8 bases; junction bases outside the gene matches: 5. This CDR3 is built from 14 residues. Looked up from germline, CDR1 is SGHNT and CDR2 is YENEEA. CDR3: CASSFTDRGREAFF. In nucleotides, the CDR3 is TGTGCCAGCAGCTTCACGGACAGGGGGCGCGAAGCTTTCTTT.

The V and J genes are TRBV2 and TRBJ1-6; D perhaps matches TRBD1 (5 bases). V was shortened by 7 bases and J by 9 bases, with 19 bases between the two germline ends. Germline V lookup: CDR1 SNHLY, CDR2 FYNNEI. This CDR3 is 15 amino acids long. CDR3: CASNQAGDGSSPLHF. The CDR3 DNA reads as TGTGCCAGCAACCAAGCGGGGGACGGGAGTTCACCCCTCCACTTT.